The text below deals with one TCR beta chain. This record comes from a study of Ad26.COV2.S vaccination and SARS-CoV-2 variants. Repertoires were generated with immunoSEQ multiplex PCR, while TCRdb's copy carries only in-frame clones and drops some. This repertoire shows some 410,000 clones, around 93% found once; its top ten account for more than 1.5%. The length of the CDR3 is 15 residues. The junction had 5 bases not matched to a gene; V was cut back by 2 bases and J by 8 bases. The germline gives CDR1 KGHDR, CDR2 SFDVKD. The treatment here: some 20 received Ad26.COV2.S at low or high dose, single or two shots; 5 received placebo; per-sample allocation not given. Specimen acquisition occurred on day 63 following the initial vaccine or placebo injection.

This sequence was found in a person between 18 and 59 years old who received the Ad26.COV2.S COVID-19 vaccine or a placebo. Sequences were derived from peripheral blood, sampled in a trial of Ad26.COV2.S vaccine versus placebo. J is TRBJ2-1 and V is TRBV24-1; 10 bases map to TRBD1. In nucleotides, the CDR3 is TGTGCCACCAGTGATTCCCGGACAGGGGGGGATGAGCAGTTCTTC. Translation gives CATSDSRTGGDEQFF.